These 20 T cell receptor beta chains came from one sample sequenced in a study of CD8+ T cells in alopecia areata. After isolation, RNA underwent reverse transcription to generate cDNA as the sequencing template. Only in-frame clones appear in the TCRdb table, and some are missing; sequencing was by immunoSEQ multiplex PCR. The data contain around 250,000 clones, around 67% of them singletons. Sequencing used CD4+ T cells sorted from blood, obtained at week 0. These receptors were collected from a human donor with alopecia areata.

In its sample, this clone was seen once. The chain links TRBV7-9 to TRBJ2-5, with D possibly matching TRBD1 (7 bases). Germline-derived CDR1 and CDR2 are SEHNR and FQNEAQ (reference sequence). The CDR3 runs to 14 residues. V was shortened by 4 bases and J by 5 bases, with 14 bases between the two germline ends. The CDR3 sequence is CASSSGEDRETQYF. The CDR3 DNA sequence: TGTGCCAGCAGCTCCGGGGAGGACAGGGAGACCCAGTACTTC.

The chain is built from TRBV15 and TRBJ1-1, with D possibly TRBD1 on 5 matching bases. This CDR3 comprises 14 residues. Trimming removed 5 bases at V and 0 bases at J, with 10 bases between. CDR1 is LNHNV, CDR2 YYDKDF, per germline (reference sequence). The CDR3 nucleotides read TGTGCCACCAGCCAGCGGGGGGTGAACACTGAAGCTTTCTTT. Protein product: CATSQRGVNTEAFF. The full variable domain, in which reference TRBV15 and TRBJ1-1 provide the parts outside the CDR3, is DAMVIQNPRYQVTQFGKPVTLSCSQTLNHNVMYWYQQKSSQAPKLLFHYYDKDFNNEADTPDNFQSRRPNTSFCFLDIRSPGLGDTAMYLCATSQRGVNTEAFFGQGTRLTVV.

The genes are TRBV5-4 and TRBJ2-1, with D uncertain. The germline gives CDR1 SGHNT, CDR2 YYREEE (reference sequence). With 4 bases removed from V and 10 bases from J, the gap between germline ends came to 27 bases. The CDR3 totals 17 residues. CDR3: CASSKNPAAGRVWEQFF. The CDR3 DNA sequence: TGTGCCAGCAGCAAGAATCCGGCGGCAGGCCGGGTGTGGGAGCAGTTCTTC.

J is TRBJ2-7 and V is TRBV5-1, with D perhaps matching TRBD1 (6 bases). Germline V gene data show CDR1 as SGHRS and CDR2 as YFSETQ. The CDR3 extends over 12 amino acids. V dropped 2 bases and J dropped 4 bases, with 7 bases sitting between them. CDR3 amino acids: CASSFDRYEQYF. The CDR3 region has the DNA TGCGCCAGCAGCTTCGACAGGTACGAGCAGTACTTC. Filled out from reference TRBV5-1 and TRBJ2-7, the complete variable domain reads KAGVTQTPRYLIKTRGQQVTLSCSPISGHRSVSWYQQTPGQGLQFLFEYFSETQRNKGNFPGRFSGRQFSNSRSEMNVSTLELGDSALYLCASSFDRYEQYFGPGTRLTVT.

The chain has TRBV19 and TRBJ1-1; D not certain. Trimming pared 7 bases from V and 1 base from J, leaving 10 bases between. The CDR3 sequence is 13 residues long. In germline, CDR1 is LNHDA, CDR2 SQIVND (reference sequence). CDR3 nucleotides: TGTGCCAGTAAGTTAGGAGGGAACACTGAAGCTTTCTTT. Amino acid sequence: CASKLGGNTEAFF.

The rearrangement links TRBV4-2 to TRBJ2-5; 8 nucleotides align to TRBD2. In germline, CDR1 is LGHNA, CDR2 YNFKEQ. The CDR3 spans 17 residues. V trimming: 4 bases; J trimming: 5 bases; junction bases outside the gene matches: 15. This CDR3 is CASSLNPAGASGETQYF. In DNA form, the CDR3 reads TGTGCCAGCAGCCTAAACCCAGCGGGGGCCTCCGGGGAGACCCAGTACTTC.

In nucleotides, the CDR3 is TGTGCCAGCAGCCCCCCCACGCAAGAGACCCAGTACTTC. It encodes CASSPPTQETQYF. J is TRBJ2-5 and V is TRBV5-6; D gene uncertain. The V gene lost 4 bases and the J gene lost 2 bases, with 9 bases spanning the gap. CDR1 is SGHDT, CDR2 YYEEEE, per germline. This CDR3 is built from 13 residues. Full variable domain (missing parts from reference TRBV5-6 and TRBJ2-5): DAGVTQSPTHLIKTRGQQVTLRCSPKSGHDTVSWYQQALGQGPQFIFQYYEEEERQRGNFPDRFSGHQFPNYSSELNVNALLLGDSALYLCASSPPTQETQYFGPGTRLLVL.

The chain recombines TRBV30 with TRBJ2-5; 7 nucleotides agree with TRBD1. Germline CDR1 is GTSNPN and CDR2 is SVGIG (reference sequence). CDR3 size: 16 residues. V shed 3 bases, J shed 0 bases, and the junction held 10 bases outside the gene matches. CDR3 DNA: TGTGCCTGGAGGGCCCCAGGGGGACGGAACCAAGAGACCCAGTACTTC. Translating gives CAWRAPGGRNQETQYF.

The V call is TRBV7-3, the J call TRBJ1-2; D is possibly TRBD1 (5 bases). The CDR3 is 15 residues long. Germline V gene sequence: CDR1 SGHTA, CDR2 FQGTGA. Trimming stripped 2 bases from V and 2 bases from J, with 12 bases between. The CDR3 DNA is TGTGCCAGCAGCTTACTTTCCAGGGCAAACTATGGCTACACCTTC. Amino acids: CASSLLSRANYGYTF.

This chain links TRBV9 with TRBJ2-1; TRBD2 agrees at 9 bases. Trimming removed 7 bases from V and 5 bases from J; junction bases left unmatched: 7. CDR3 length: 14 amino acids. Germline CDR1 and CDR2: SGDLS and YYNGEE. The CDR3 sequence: CASGQSGRHNEQFF. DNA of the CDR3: TGTGCCAGCGGACAGAGCGGGAGGCACAATGAGCAGTTCTTC.

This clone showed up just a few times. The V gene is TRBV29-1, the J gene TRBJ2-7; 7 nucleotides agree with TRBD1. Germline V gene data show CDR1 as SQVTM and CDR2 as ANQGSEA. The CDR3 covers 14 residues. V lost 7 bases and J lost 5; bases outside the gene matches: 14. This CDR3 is CSAARTGPRDEQYF. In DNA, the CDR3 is TGCAGCGCCGCACGGACAGGCCCTCGGGACGAGCAGTACTTC.

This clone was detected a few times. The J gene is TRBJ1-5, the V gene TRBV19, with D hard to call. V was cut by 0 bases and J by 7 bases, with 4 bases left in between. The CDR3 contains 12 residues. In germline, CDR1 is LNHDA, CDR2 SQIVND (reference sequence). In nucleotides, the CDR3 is TGTGCCAGTAGTATAGATCGCCAGCCCCAGCATTTT. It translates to CASSIDRQPQHF.

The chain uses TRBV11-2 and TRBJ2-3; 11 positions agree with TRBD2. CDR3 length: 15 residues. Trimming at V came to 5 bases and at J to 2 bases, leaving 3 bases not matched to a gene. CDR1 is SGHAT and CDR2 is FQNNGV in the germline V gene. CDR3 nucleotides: TGTGCCAGCAGCATTAGCGGGGGGGACACAGATACGCAGTATTTT. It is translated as CASSISGGDTDTQYF.

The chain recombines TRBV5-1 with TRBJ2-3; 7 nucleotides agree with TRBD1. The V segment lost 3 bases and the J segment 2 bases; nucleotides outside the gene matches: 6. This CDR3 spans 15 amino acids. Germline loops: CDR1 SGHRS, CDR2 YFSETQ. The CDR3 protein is CASSSNTGVTDTQYF. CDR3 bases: TGCGCCAGCAGCTCGAACACAGGGGTCACAGATACGCAGTATTTT.

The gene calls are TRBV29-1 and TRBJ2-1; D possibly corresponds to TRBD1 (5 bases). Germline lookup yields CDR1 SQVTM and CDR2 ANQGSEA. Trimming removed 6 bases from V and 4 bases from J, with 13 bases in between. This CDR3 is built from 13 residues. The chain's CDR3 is CSVPRQIYNEQFF. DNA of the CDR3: TGCAGCGTACCTAGACAGATATACAATGAGCAGTTCTTC.

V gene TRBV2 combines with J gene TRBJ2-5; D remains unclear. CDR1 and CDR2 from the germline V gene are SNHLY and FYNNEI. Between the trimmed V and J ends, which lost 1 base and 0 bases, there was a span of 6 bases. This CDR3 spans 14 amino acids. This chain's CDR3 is CASSEDPYQETQYF. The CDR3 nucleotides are TGTGCCAGCAGTGAAGATCCATACCAAGAGACCCAGTACTTC.

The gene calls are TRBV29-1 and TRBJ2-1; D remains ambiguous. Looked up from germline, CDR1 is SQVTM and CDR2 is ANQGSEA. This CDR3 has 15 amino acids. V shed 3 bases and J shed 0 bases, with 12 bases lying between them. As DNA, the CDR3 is TGCAGCGTTGAGGTACGGGTGAGCTCCTACAATGAGCAGTTCTTC. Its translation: CSVEVRVSSYNEQFF.

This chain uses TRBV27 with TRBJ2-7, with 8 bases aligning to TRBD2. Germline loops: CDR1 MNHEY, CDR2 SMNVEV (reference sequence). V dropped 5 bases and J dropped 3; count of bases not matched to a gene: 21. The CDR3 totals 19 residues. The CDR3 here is CASSPVVRLEASGYYEQYF. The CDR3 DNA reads TGTGCCAGCAGTCCTGTGGTGCGACTCGAGGCTAGCGGGTACTACGAGCAGTACTTC.

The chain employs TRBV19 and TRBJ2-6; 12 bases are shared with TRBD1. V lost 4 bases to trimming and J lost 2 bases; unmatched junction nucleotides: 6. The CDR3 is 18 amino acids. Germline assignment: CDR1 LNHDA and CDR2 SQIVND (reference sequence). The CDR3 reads CASSTSGTGGAGANVLTF. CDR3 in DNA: TGTGCCAGTAGTACCTCCGGGACAGGGGGCGCTGGGGCCAACGTCCTGACTTTC.

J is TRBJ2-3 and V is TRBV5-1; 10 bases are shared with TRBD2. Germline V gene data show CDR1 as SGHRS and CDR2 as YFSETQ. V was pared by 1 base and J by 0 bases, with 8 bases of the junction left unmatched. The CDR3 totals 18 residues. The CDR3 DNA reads TGCGCCAGCAGCTTGTTAAGCGGGGGGGCCTCCAGCACAGATACGCAGTATTTT. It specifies CASSLLSGGASSTDTQYF.